Here is one T cell receptor (beta chain) with its context. Its antigen is unidentified. Cells that were CD45RO-CCR7+CD27+CD95- constituted naive CD8+ T cells. These data are taken from a study of CXCR3-negative and CXCR3-positive naive CD8 T cells. Study in general: Libraries each contributed about 1.5 +/- 0.3 million TRB reads, for roughly 140 million in total.

The CDR3 is 14 residues long. Per the germline V gene, CDR1 is MNHNS and CDR2 is SASEGT. Libraries were UMI-labeled 5' RACE TRB cDNA. TCRdb re-called the 5' RACE reads, yielding one record per CDR3 amino acid sequence without DNA. The table counts tens of thousands of distinct CDR3 sequences; 0.82% lies in the top ten. Study-wide results and limits: Surface CD5 was comparable between naive subsets; TCR strength was inferred from TRB CDR3 properties. Naive cells, whether CXCR3-negative or CXCR3-positive, had similar TRBV-TRBJ usage, while memory cells differed. CXCR3-positive naive cells carried more hydrophobic TRB CDR3s than CXCR3-negative naive cells did.

The chain employs TRBV6-1 and TRBJ1-1. Sequencing was carried out using naive CXCR3+ CD8+ T cells from blood. Subset noted: CD45RO-CCR7+CD27+CD95- naive CD8+ T cells expressing CXCR3 (TNR3+). This receptor was obtained from a human donor in good health. Some clones in this sample may be carry-over from other donors' samples. CDR3 in amino acids: CASSEAWGNTEAFF.